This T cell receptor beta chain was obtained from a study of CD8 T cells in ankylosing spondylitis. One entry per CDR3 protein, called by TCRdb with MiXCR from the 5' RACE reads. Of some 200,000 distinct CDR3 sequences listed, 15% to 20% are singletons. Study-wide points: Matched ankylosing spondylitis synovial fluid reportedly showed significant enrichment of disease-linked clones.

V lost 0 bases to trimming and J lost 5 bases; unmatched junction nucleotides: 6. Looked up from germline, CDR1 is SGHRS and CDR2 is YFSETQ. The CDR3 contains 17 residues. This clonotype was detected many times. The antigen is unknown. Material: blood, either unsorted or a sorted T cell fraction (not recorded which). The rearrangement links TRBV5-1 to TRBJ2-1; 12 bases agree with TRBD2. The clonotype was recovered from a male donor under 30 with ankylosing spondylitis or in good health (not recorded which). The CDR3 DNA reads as TGCGCCAGCAGCTTGGATCACCTAGCGGGAGGGGACAATGAGCAGTTCTTC. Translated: CASSLDHLAGGDNEQFF.